The table lists the clone carrying this T cell receptor (beta chain) with many counts. Antigen specificity is unknown. This record comes from a study of T-cell reconstitution after alpha-beta-depleted transplantation in children. This sample's TCRbeta library carried unique molecular identifier barcodes. TCRdb recomputed calls from the PCR reads with MiXCR, one row per CDR3 protein. This sample has some 440,000 distinct CDR3 sequences, with roughly 17% found just once. Germline V gene data show CDR1 as MNHEY and CDR2 as SVGAGI. V was clipped by 1 base and J by 6 bases; unmatched bases: 9. CDR3 size: 16 residues. Study-wide results and limits: Two months or so post-transplant, alpha-beta T cells reportedly derived from several hundred expanded graft clones.

The TCR comes from a boy under two years old who had a stem cell transplant for Wiskott-Aldrich syndrome, so the T cells may come from the graft donor. The sequenced sample was PBMCs, mostly from graft donor cells, obtained 360 days after TCRalphabeta/CD19-depleted stem cell transplant. The chain couples TRBV6-5 to TRBJ1-2; the match to TRBD1 covers 9 bases. The CDR3 here is CASSYWSRTGVNGYTF. Here the CDR3 DNA reads TGTGCCAGCAGTTACTGGTCCAGGACAGGGGTAAATGGCTACACCTTC.